This record concerns one T cell receptor beta chain sequence. Its target is not known. The table came from immunoSEQ multiplex PCR; TCRdb's copy has only in-frame clones and leaves some out. The data hold thousands of clones, with roughly 82% observed a single time. Each case's diagnosis was confirmed by two pathologists on H&E. The sample originates from a study of immune evolution from preneoplasia to lung adenocarcinoma. Study-level background: HLA loss of heterozygosity: roughly 6.6% AIS, around 16% MIA, roughly 35% ADC, none AAH. Findings and caveats of the study: Later-stage lesions appeared to have more T cells, more diversity, less clonality. Top clone frequencies peaked in normal lung, apparently declining through invasive adenocarcinoma.

Germline V CDR1 and CDR2: SGHDT, YYEEEE. The CDR3 consists of 13 residues. V dropped 9 bases and J dropped 6; count of bases not matched to a gene: 7. The sequence was obtained from a donor at least 70 years old with lung adenocarcinoma. The rearrangement uses TRBV5-6 and TRBJ2-2; 8 bases are a match to TRBD2. Sequencing was done on a sample of FFPE lung adenocarcinoma in situ tissue. CDR3 region: CATGGPTSGELFF. The DNA of the CDR3 is TGTGCCACGGGGGGGCCCACCTCCGGGGAGCTGTTTTTT.